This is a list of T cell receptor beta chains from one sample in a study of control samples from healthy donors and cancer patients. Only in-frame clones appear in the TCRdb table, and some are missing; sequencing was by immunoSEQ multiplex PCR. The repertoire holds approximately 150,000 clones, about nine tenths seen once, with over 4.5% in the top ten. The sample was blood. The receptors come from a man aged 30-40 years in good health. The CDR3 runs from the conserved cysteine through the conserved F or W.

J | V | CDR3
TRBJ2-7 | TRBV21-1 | CASSKWSVCLVSGRAYFYEQYF
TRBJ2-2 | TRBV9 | CASSWRGAPGELFF
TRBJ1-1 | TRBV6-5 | CASSYDGQRNTEAFF
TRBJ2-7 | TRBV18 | CASSPGGPQAEQYF
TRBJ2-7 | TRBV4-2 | CASSLDRGYEQYF
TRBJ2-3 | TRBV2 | CASSVQGHTQYF
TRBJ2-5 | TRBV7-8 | CASSLGGKRVGETQYF
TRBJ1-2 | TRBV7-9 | CASSLVGQGFNYGYTF
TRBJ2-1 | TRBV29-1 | CSLTGTSGSGEQFF
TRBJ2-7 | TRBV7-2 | CASRFSYEQYF
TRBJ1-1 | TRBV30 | CAWSDRAIQAFF
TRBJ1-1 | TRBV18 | CASSSGNTEAFF
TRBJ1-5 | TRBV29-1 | CSVEAGSNQPQHF
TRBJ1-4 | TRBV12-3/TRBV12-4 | CASTLQGWGELFF
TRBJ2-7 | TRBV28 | CASSTAYEQYF
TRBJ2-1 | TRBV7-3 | CASSPGTNEQFF
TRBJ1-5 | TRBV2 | CASNSGTQNQPQHF
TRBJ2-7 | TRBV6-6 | CASSLAIPPYEQYF
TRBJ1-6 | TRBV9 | CASSVVWDNGSPLHF
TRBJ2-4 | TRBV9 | CASNLAGGAENIQYF
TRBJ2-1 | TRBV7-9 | CASSGTGVELGHEQFF
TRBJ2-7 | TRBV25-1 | CASSDTPGTPHYEQYF